A selection of T cell receptor beta chains follows, all from one sample in a study of cytomegalovirus exposure and HLA in healthy donors. The data were produced by immunoSEQ multiplex PCR, yet TCRdb's version contains in-frame clones alone and is incomplete. The profile shows around 140,000 clones, roughly four fifths of them singletons. The sequenced sample was PBMCs. These receptor sequences come from a man aged 25-45 years in good health and CMV-seronegative. Each CDR3 is given with its conserved first and last residue. D genes are given only for firm matches. Only some rows state a clone size, as once, few, many or a class for expanded clones.

D gene: TRBD1; clone size: once; V gene: TRBV19; J gene: TRBJ1-1; CDR3 DNA: TGTGCCAGTAGTCCCGGTAGGGCAGGGGGGAACACTGAAGCTTTCTTT; CDR3 protein: CASSPGRAGGNTEAFF
D gene: .; clone size: .; V gene: TRBV19; J gene: TRBJ2-2; CDR3 DNA: TGTGCCAGTAGTATTCAGGGGTTGTATGCCGGGGAGCTGTTTTTT; CDR3 protein: CASSIQGLYAGELFF
D gene: .; clone size: few; V gene: TRBV6-5; J gene: TRBJ2-7; CDR3 DNA: TGTGCCAGCAGTCTAGGGAGGTTTGGCGAGCAGTACTTC; CDR3 protein: CASSLGRFGEQYF
D gene: .; clone size: .; V gene: TRBV6-1; J gene: TRBJ2-3; CDR3 DNA: TGTGCCAGCAGTGAGTCAGGGGATGTTACGCAGTATTTT; CDR3 protein: CASSESGDVTQYF
D gene: .; clone size: .; V gene: TRBV19; J gene: TRBJ2-5; CDR3 DNA: TGTGCCAGTAGCCCATGGGGAGTACAAGAGACCCAGTACTTC; CDR3 protein: CASSPWGVQETQYF
D gene: TRBD1; clone size: .; V gene: TRBV28; J gene: TRBJ1-2; CDR3 DNA: TGTGCCAGCAGGACCGGGACAGGCTATGGCTACACCTTC; CDR3 protein: CASRTGTGYGYTF
D gene: TRBD1; clone size: .; V gene: TRBV20-1; J gene: TRBJ1-2; CDR3 DNA: TGCAGTCCCGGGACAGGCTATGGCTACACCTTC; CDR3 protein: CSPGTGYGYTF
D gene: .; clone size: .; V gene: TRBV7-8; J gene: TRBJ1-1; CDR3 DNA: TGTGCCAGCAGCATAGATCACCGAGATGACACTGAAGCTTTCTTT; CDR3 protein: CASSIDHRDDTEAFF
D gene: .; clone size: few; V gene: TRBV6-6; J gene: TRBJ2-2; CDR3 DNA: TGTGCGGGGGGGCGGGGCACCGGGGAGCTGTTTTTT; CDR3 protein: CAGGRGTGELFF
D gene: TRBD2; clone size: .; V gene: TRBV5-1; J gene: TRBJ2-1; CDR3 DNA: TGCGCCAGCAGCCACGGACTAGCGGTATACAATGAGCAGTTCTTC; CDR3 protein: CASSHGLAVYNEQFF
D gene: .; clone size: .; V gene: TRBV7-2; J gene: TRBJ2-2; CDR3 DNA: TGTGCCAGCAGCTTAGACGGGGATGGGATCACCGGGGAGCTGTTTTTT; CDR3 protein: CASSLDGDGITGELFF
D gene: TRBD1; clone size: .; V gene: TRBV6-1; J gene: TRBJ1-2; CDR3 DNA: TGTGCCAGCAGTGTCGACAGGGACGGCTACACCTTC; CDR3 protein: CASSVDRDGYTF
D gene: .; clone size: once; V gene: TRBV5-6; J gene: TRBJ1-1; CDR3 DNA: TGTGCCAGCAGCTTGGCCCGCGGGGGGTCCACTGAAGCTTTCTTT; CDR3 protein: CASSLARGGSTEAFF
D gene: .; clone size: .; V gene: TRBV5-5; J gene: TRBJ2-1; CDR3 DNA: TGTGCCAGCAGCCCCCGGGGTACCTACAATGAGCAGTTCTTC; CDR3 protein: CASSPRGTYNEQFF
D gene: TRBD2; clone size: .; V gene: TRBV7-3; J gene: TRBJ2-1; CDR3 DNA: TGTGCCAGCAGCCCCCTGGGGGCTAGCGGGCTATACAATGAGCAGTTCTTC; CDR3 protein: CASSPLGASGLYNEQFF
D gene: .; clone size: .; V gene: TRBV30; J gene: TRBJ2-1; CDR3 DNA: TGTGCCTGGAGTGCCGCGGGCCGGCCCTACAATGAGCAGTTCTTC; CDR3 protein: CAWSAAGRPYNEQFF
D gene: TRBD1; clone size: .; V gene: TRBV11-2; J gene: TRBJ1-6; CDR3 DNA: TGTGCCAGCAGCTTAGAAGGGACAGGGTTACCCCTCCACTTT; CDR3 protein: CASSLEGTGLPLHF
D gene: TRBD2; clone size: once; V gene: TRBV4-1; J gene: TRBJ2-3; CDR3 DNA: TGCGCCAGCAGCCAAGCCCGGGGGGTTTTCGGGAACGCAGATACGCAGTATTTT; CDR3 protein: CASSQARGVFGNADTQYF
D gene: TRBD2; clone size: .; V gene: TRBV10-2; J gene: TRBJ2-2; CDR3 DNA: TGCGCCAGCGGACTAGCGGGAGGAACCGGGGAGCTGTTTTTT; CDR3 protein: CASGLAGGTGELFF
D gene: .; clone size: .; V gene: TRBV13; J gene: TRBJ2-3; CDR3 DNA: TGTGCCAGCAGCCCGAGGGCGGGGATCGCAGATACGCAGTATTTT; CDR3 protein: CASSPRAGIADTQYF
D gene: .; clone size: few; V gene: TRBV5-4; J gene: TRBJ2-2; CDR3 DNA: TGTGCCAGCAGCCTCACAGGGATATTGAGGCCCGGGGAGCTGTTTTTT; CDR3 protein: CASSLTGILRPGELFF
D gene: .; clone size: .; V gene: TRBV27; J gene: TRBJ1-1; CDR3 DNA: TGTGCCAGCAGCTTTACCCATTTGAGCGGTGAAGCTTTCTTT; CDR3 protein: CASSFTHLSGEAFF
D gene: TRBD2; clone size: .; V gene: TRBV5-1; J gene: TRBJ2-5; CDR3 DNA: TGCGCCAGCAGCATCGGGGGGGCGGTCGAGACCCAGTACTTC; CDR3 protein: CASSIGGAVETQYF
D gene: TRBD1; clone size: .; V gene: TRBV6-6; J gene: TRBJ1-1; CDR3 DNA: TGTGCCAGCAGGACAGGGGACACTGAAGCTTTCTTT; CDR3 protein: CASRTGDTEAFF
D gene: .; clone size: .; V gene: TRBV6-5; J gene: TRBJ1-5; CDR3 DNA: TGTGCCAGCAGCTGGGCCCTCAATCAGCCCCAGCATTTT; CDR3 protein: CASSWALNQPQHF
D gene: TRBD1; clone size: .; V gene: TRBV27; J gene: TRBJ2-1; CDR3 DNA: TGTGCCAGCAGCCTAGGGACAGGGTTTGAGCAGTTCTTC; CDR3 protein: CASSLGTGFEQFF
D gene: TRBD2; clone size: .; V gene: TRBV14; J gene: TRBJ2-1; CDR3 DNA: TGTGCCAGCAGCCTCCTAGCGGGAGGGTCGCAGTTCTTC; CDR3 protein: CASSLLAGGSQFF
D gene: .; clone size: .; V gene: TRBV28; J gene: TRBJ1-1; CDR3 DNA: TGTGCCAGCAGTTCCGGGATCTATAATGAAGCTTTCTTT; CDR3 protein: CASSSGIYNEAFF
D gene: TRBD1; clone size: .; V gene: TRBV7-9; J gene: TRBJ2-3; CDR3 DNA: TGTGCCAGCAGCTTAGCGGATTCAGGGGGTGGCACAGATACGCAGTATTTT; CDR3 protein: CASSLADSGGGTDTQYF
D gene: TRBD2; clone size: .; V gene: TRBV4-1; J gene: TRBJ2-7; CDR3 DNA: TGCGCCAGCAGCCGAGACCTGCTAGCGGGGACTACGTACTCCTACGAGCAGTACTTC; CDR3 protein: CASSRDLLAGTTYSYEQYF
D gene: .; clone size: .; V gene: TRBV6-1; J gene: TRBJ1-5; CDR3 DNA: TGTGCCAGCAGCTCAGGGGAGAATCAGCCCCAGCATTTT; CDR3 protein: CASSSGENQPQHF
D gene: .; clone size: .; V gene: TRBV5-1; J gene: TRBJ1-2; CDR3 DNA: TGCGCCAGCAGCCCGGCAGCGGGAGCTAACTATGGCTACACCTTC; CDR3 protein: CASSPAAGANYGYTF
D gene: TRBD1; clone size: .; V gene: TRBV5-1; J gene: TRBJ2-2; CDR3 DNA: TGCGCCAGCAGTCTTCGAGCTATACCGGGACAGGGGGACACCGGGGAGCTGTTTTTT; CDR3 protein: CASSLRAIPGQGDTGELFF
D gene: .; clone size: .; V gene: TRBV9; J gene: TRBJ2-3; CDR3 DNA: TGTGCCAGCAGCGTACGGGGGTTTGAAGATACGCAGTATTTT; CDR3 protein: CASSVRGFEDTQYF
D gene: .; clone size: .; V gene: TRBV5-4; J gene: TRBJ2-5; CDR3 DNA: TGTGCCAGCAGTTTACAGGGTTACCAAGAGACCCAGTACTTC; CDR3 protein: CASSLQGYQETQYF
D gene: .; clone size: .; V gene: TRBV11-2; J gene: TRBJ2-1; CDR3 DNA: TGTGCCAGCAGCTTAGCGGGGAGTAATGAGCAGTTCTTC; CDR3 protein: CASSLAGSNEQFF
D gene: TRBD1; clone size: .; V gene: TRBV19; J gene: TRBJ1-1; CDR3 DNA: TGTGCCAGTAGTATAGGCCGGGACAGAGAAGCTTTCTTT; CDR3 protein: CASSIGRDREAFF
D gene: .; clone size: .; V gene: TRBV5-1; J gene: TRBJ2-4; CDR3 DNA: TGCGCCAGCAGCACCCGCCAGACAGGGGAGGGCATTCAGTACTTC; CDR3 protein: CASSTRQTGEGIQYF
D gene: .; clone size: .; V gene: TRBV29-1; J gene: TRBJ2-2; CDR3 DNA: TGCAGCGTGGGACATGGGAGGGAGGGGGAGCTGTTTTTT; CDR3 protein: CSVGHGREGELFF
D gene: .; clone size: .; V gene: TRBV30; J gene: TRBJ1-1; CDR3 DNA: TGTGCCTGGAGTGGTAAGGCAGTGTGGAGGGGCACTGAAGCTTTCTTT; CDR3 protein: CAWSGKAVWRGTEAFF
D gene: .; clone size: .; V gene: TRBV5-6; J gene: TRBJ2-7; CDR3 DNA: TGTGCCAGCGGGGCAGGAGTAGGGTCCTACGAGCAGTACTTC; CDR3 protein: CASGAGVGSYEQYF
D gene: TRBD2; clone size: .; V gene: TRBV6-5; J gene: TRBJ2-7; CDR3 DNA: TGTGCCAGTATTAACCTAGCGGGAGGCGACGAGCAGTACTTC; CDR3 protein: CASINLAGGDEQYF
D gene: .; clone size: .; V gene: TRBV27; J gene: TRBJ2-7; CDR3 DNA: TGTGCCAGCAGGCAGGGTCCGAGCTCCTACGAGCAGTACTTC; CDR3 protein: CASRQGPSSYEQYF
D gene: TRBD2; clone size: .; V gene: TRBV9; J gene: TRBJ2-1; CDR3 DNA: TGTGCCAGCACCTCTAACCGAGCGGGAGGGCCGAATGAGCAGTTCTTC; CDR3 protein: CASTSNRAGGPNEQFF
D gene: .; clone size: few; V gene: TRBV19; J gene: TRBJ2-2; CDR3 DNA: TGTGCCAGTACCCATAGTGGGCACCTCACCGGGGAGCTGTTTTTT; CDR3 protein: CASTHSGHLTGELFF
D gene: TRBD2; clone size: few; V gene: TRBV7-2; J gene: TRBJ2-7; CDR3 DNA: TGTGCCAGCAGCTCCCGGCGGGAGTTTTACGAGCAGTACTTC; CDR3 protein: CASSSRREFYEQYF
D gene: TRBD1; clone size: few; V gene: TRBV4-2; J gene: TRBJ1-3; CDR3 DNA: TGTGCCAGCAGCCAGTCAGGACAGGGAGGCTCTGGAAACACCATATATTTT; CDR3 protein: CASSQSGQGGSGNTIYF
D gene: .; clone size: once; V gene: TRBV5-1; J gene: TRBJ2-1; CDR3 DNA: TGCGCCAGCAGCTTGCCGTCTAACGGGGACAATGAGCAGTTCTTC; CDR3 protein: CASSLPSNGDNEQFF